This TCR beta chain was sequenced in a study of CD8+ T cells in alopecia areata. Study at large: At a dose of 5 to 10 mg twice daily, oral tofacitinib was given to treated patients. Affected scalp percentage gauged treated patients' severity. Overall study findings and caveats: Association of baseline CD8+ expansion with response is uncertain owing to one nonresponder.

CDR1 SGDLS and CDR2 YYNGEE come from the germline V gene. This CDR3 comprises 12 residues. V lost 2 bases, J lost 8 bases, and 10 bases lay in between. Following extraction, RNA underwent reverse transcription to cDNA, which served as the sequencing template. Assay used: immunoSEQ multiplex PCR; TCRdb lists only in-frame clones, some missing. The sample records 95,000 to 150,000 clones, around 63% being singletons. As for treatment: oral pan-JAK inhibitor, 5-10 mg twice daily. To note about this clone: The antigen is undetermined.

The receptor was derived from a human donor with alopecia areata. The input for sequencing was CD4+ T cells sorted from blood, taken at week 4, from a patient treated with tofacitinib. V gene TRBV9 combines with J gene TRBJ1-2; D is undetermined. This CDR3 is CASSVQGGGYTF. The CDR3 DNA sequence: TGTGCCAGCAGCGTCCAAGGCGGAGGCTACACCTTC.